The 31 T cell receptor beta chains below were found in one sample sequenced in a study of response to subunit inactivated influenza vaccine. MiXCR, run by TCRdb on the RT-PCR reads, gives a single entry per CDR3 protein. The table includes fewer than 600,000 distinct CDR3 sequences, 6.5% to 8% detected once. The sequenced sample was PBMCs from blood, obtained around 2 years after vaccination. These receptors originate from a man aged 50-75 years who received an inactivated influenza vaccine.

This clonotype was found many times. The chain couples TRBV4-2 to TRBJ2-3; TRBD2 matches 7 bases. Germline-derived CDR1 and CDR2 are LGHNA and YNFKEQ. Losses at the gene ends were 1 base for V and 1 base for J; bases not matched to a gene: 8. The CDR3 runs 17 residues. The CDR3 DNA reads TGTGCCAGCAGCCAAGCTGGTTACCGGGGGGGCACAGATACGCAGTATTTT. Translating gives CASSQAGYRGGTDTQYF.

The chain joins TRBV4-3 to TRBJ2-5; no firm D call. Germline V CDR1 and CDR2: LGHNA, YSLEER. The CDR3 is 15 residues long. V lost 0 bases, J lost 1 base, and 9 bases lay in between. Here the CDR3 DNA reads TGCGCCAGCAGCCAAGATCGGACGGTCCAAGAGACCCAGTACTTC. It yields the protein CASSQDRTVQETQYF.

This clonotype has ten or more counts. The chain joins TRBV6-2 or TRBV6-3 to TRBJ2-7, with a possible D match to TRBD1 (6 bases). This CDR3 contains 11 residues. Deletions cut 5 bases from V and 6 bases from J, with 8 bases between. Germline assignment: CDR1 MNHEY and CDR2 SVGEGT. The CDR3 region has the DNA TGTGCCAGCAGTAAAGGGGGCGAGCAGTACTTC. It codes for CASSKGGEQYF.

The V and J genes are TRBV14 and TRBJ2-3; 7 bases are shared with TRBD2. The CDR3 consists of 16 residues. J lost 2 bases, V lost 0 bases, and 5 bases had no gene match. In germline, CDR1 is SGHDN, CDR2 FVKESK. The CDR3 nucleotides are TGTGCCAGCAGCCAAGAAGGAGCGGGACCCACAGATACGCAGTATTTT. Its protein product is CASSQEGAGPTDTQYF.

This clonotype was counted only a few times. This CDR3 reads CSAGPFTVGEETQYF. The CDR3, as DNA: TGCAGTGCGGGACCATTTACGGTGGGGGAGGAGACCCAGTACTTC. The chain combines TRBV20-1 with TRBJ2-5; D is possibly TRBD1 or TRBD2 (5 bases each). The CDR3 is 15 amino acids. Germline loops: CDR1 DFQATT, CDR2 SNEGSKA (reference sequence). V was trimmed by 6 bases and J by 5 bases, leaving 22 bases between them.

The chain carries TRBV12-2 and TRBJ2-5; the table names TRBD2, a call not compared with the DNA. TRBV12-2 is a documented pseudogene. This CDR3 contains 16 residues. CDR3 DNA: TGTGCAAGTCGCTGTATACACCAAGGGGAGGAAGAGACCCAGTACTTC. Its protein is CASRCIHQGEEETQYF.

Only a few counts were recorded for this clonotype. V usage is TRBV27 and J usage is TRBJ1-4; 7 nucleotides match TRBD1. V dropped 5 bases and J dropped 11; count of bases not matched to a gene: 5. Looked up from germline, CDR1 is MNHEY and CDR2 is SMNVEV (reference sequence). CDR3 length: 12 residues. CDR3 sequence (DNA): TGTGCCAGCAGTGGCGGGACAGCTAAACTGTTTTTT. Translation: CASSGGTAKLFF. Looking up the rest from reference TRBV27 and TRBJ1-4 gives the full variable domain: EAQVTQNPRYLITVTGKKLTVTCSQNMNHEYMSWYRQDPGLGLRQIYYSMNVEVTDKGDVPEGYKVSRKEKRNFPLILESPSPNQTSLYFCASSGGTAKLFFGSGTQLSVL.

Ten or more counts support this clonotype. The V and J genes are TRBV15 and TRBJ2-1; D could derive from TRBD1 or TRBD2 (5 bases each). The CDR3 contains 15 residues. Germline lookup yields CDR1 LNHNV and CDR2 YYDKDF (reference sequence). V lost 1 base and J lost 7, with 14 bases in between. The CDR3 loop is CATSRAGQGGNEQFF. CDR3 nucleotides: TGTGCCACCAGCAGAGCGGGGCAGGGTGGGAATGAGCAGTTCTTC.

This clonotype was seen a handful of times. The chain is built from TRBV7-9 and TRBJ1-5, with D tentatively TRBD1 (5 bases). CDR3 length: 12 residues. The germline gives CDR1 SEHNR, CDR2 FQNEAQ (reference sequence). The V gene lost 8 bases and the J gene lost 3 bases, with 8 bases spanning the gap. The CDR3 DNA follows: TGTGCCAGCGGGGCAGACAATCAGCCCCAGCATTTT. Translated, it gives CASGADNQPQHF.

This clonotype was counted many times. The rearrangement joins TRBV18 to TRBJ2-6; D is undetermined. The CDR3 contains 16 residues. The germline V gene has CDR1 KGHSH and CDR2 LQKENI. The V and J ends lost 2 bases and 0 bases respectively, with 8 bases between them. CDR3 in DNA: TGTGCCAGCTCACCATTGGTAACCTCTGGGGCCAACGTCCTGACTTTC. Translation: CASSPLVTSGANVLTF.

This clonotype showed up just a few times. The chain joins TRBV28 to TRBJ2-1; 10 bases map to TRBD2. Germline assignment: CDR1 MDHEN and CDR2 SYDVKM. This CDR3 region has 16 residues. The V gene end was trimmed by 2 bases and the J gene end by 7 bases; junction bases not matched to a gene: 8. CDR3 nucleotide sequence: TGTGCCAGCAGTTTAATGGTAATAGCGGGGGGAAATGAGCAGTTCTTC. It specifies CASSLMVIAGGNEQFF. Complete variable domain (other parts from reference TRBV28 and TRBJ2-1): DVKVTQSSRYLVKRTGEKVFLECVQDMDHENMFWYRQDPGLGLRLIYFSYDVKMKEKGDIPEGYSVSREKKERFSLILESASTNQTSMYLCASSLMVIAGGNEQFFGPGTRLTVL.

The sample holds many counts of this clonotype. The rearrangement uses TRBV21-1 and TRBJ2-7; whether TRBD1, the table's D call, matches the DNA was not checked. TRBV21-1 is an annotated pseudogene. CDR3 length: 19 amino acids. CDR3 amino acids: CASSKGLPPHPTGVGEQYF. DNA of the CDR3: TGTGCCAGCAGCAAAGGGCTACCACCTCACCCGACAGGGGTGGGGGAGCAGTACTTC.

As concerns this clonotype: A read error may be the cause here, since a much bigger clone is one base away. J is TRBJ1-1 and V is TRBV4-3; 7 bases align to TRBD1. There are 15 residues in the CDR3. Germline V lookup: CDR1 LGHNA, CDR2 YSLEER. CDR3 nucleotides: TGCGCCAGCAGCCAAGGGGCAGGGGGATGGACTGCAGCTTTCTTT. Encoded protein: CASSQGAGGWTAAFF.

This clonotype was detected many times. The chain uses TRBV12-3 or TRBV12-4 and TRBJ2-1, with a tentative D call TRBD1 (6 bases). Trimming stripped 6 bases from V and 1 base from J, with 16 bases between. CDR3 size: 16 residues. The DNA of the CDR3 is TGTGCCAGCAGGCCGACAGGTGGGGCGTCCTACAATGAGCAGTTCTTC. Protein sequence: CASRPTGGASYNEQFF.

This clonotype was observed a few times. The chain employs TRBV28 and TRBJ2-7, with 7 bases fitting TRBD2. The CDR3 contains 14 residues. Germline CDR1 is MDHEN and CDR2 is SYDVKM. V lost 6 bases and J lost 7; bases outside the gene matches: 12. CDR3 sequence (DNA): TGTGCCAGCAGCCCCGGACTAGGGACGAGGGAGCAGTACTTC. Translation gives CASSPGLGTREQYF.

Many counts were recorded for this clonotype. The chain is built from TRBV20-1 and TRBJ1-2; 7 bases are shared with TRBD1. The CDR3 runs to 13 residues. Trimming cost V 1 base and J 5 bases; bases outside gene matches: 4. CDR1 DFQATT and CDR2 SNEGSKA come from the germline V gene (reference sequence). The CDR3 region is CSARVRGGYGYTF. CDR3 sequence (DNA): TGCAGTGCTAGAGTCAGGGGGGGGTATGGCTACACCTTC.

This chain uses TRBV7-9 with TRBJ2-1; 7 bases agree with TRBD2. Unmatched junction bases numbered 9, after V lost 5 bases and J lost 2 bases. This CDR3 is built from 16 residues. Germline-derived CDR1 and CDR2 are SEHNR and FQNEAQ (reference sequence). The CDR3 DNA is TGTGCCAGCAGCCCAGACTTGGGACTAACCTACAATGAGCAGTTCTTC. It translates to CASSPDLGLTYNEQFF.

This clonotype was seen a handful of times. The chain couples TRBV5-5 to TRBJ2-5; TRBD1 aligns across 7 bases. This CDR3 comprises 15 residues. The ends lost 3 bases at V and 1 base at J; junction bases unmatched: 6. Germline-derived CDR1 and CDR2 are SGHKS and YYEKEE (reference sequence). The CDR3 here is CASSYKTGSQETQYF. CDR3 bases: TGTGCCAGCAGCTATAAGACAGGGTCCCAAGAGACCCAGTACTTC. Based on the CDR3 plus reference TRBV5-5 and TRBJ2-5, the full variable domain is DAGVTQSPTHLIKTRGQQVTLRCSPISGHKSVSWYQQVLGQGPQFIFQYYEKEERGRGNFPDRFSARQFPNYSSELNVNALLLGDSALYLCASSYKTGSQETQYFGPGTRLLVL.

At least ten counts were recorded for this clonotype. The chain uses TRBV28 and TRBJ2-7, with D unclear. The germline V gene encodes CDR1 MDHEN and CDR2 SYDVKM. V lost 3 bases, J lost 4 bases, and 4 bases lay in between. There are 11 residues in the CDR3. CDR3 sequence reads: CASSFDYEQYF. DNA for the CDR3: TGTGCCAGCAGTTTTGATTACGAGCAGTACTTC.

The J gene is TRBJ2-7, the V gene TRBV6-5; unclear D gene. The germline V gene encodes CDR1 MNHEY and CDR2 SVGAGI. The CDR3 is 13 residues long. The V and J ends lost 1 base and 3 bases respectively, with 7 bases between them. The CDR3 protein is CASSYFPDYEQYF. Written as DNA, the CDR3 is TGTGCCAGCAGTTACTTCCCTGACTACGAGCAGTACTTC.

This clonotype was found a few times. The chain links TRBV20-1 to TRBJ2-3; 10 bases map to TRBD2. CDR1 is DFQATT, CDR2 SNEGSKA, per germline (reference sequence). The CDR3 spans 15 residues. V was pared by 2 bases and J by 5 bases, with 7 bases of the junction left unmatched. The CDR3 bases are TGCAGTGCTAGACAACTAGCGGGGCTAGGAGATACGCAGTATTTT. Amino acids: CSARQLAGLGDTQYF.

The chain employs TRBV4-1 and TRBJ2-2; D might be TRBD2 (5 bases). Germline V lookup: CDR1 MGHRA, CDR2 YSYEKL. Between the trimmed V and J ends, which lost 1 base and 6 bases, there was a span of 9 bases. This CDR3 has 14 residues. This chain's CDR3 is CASSQVGGPGELFF. The CDR3 DNA reads as TGCGCCAGCAGCCAAGTAGGAGGACCCGGGGAGCTGTTTTTT.

The J gene is TRBJ2-7, the V gene TRBV5-6; D is ambiguous. V gave up 7 bases and J gave up 5 bases, with 7 bases separating them. CDR1 and CDR2 from the germline V gene are SGHDT and YYEEEE. The CDR3 has 10 residues. CDR3 residues: CASGVDEQYF. In DNA form, the CDR3 reads TGTGCCAGCGGGGTAGACGAGCAGTACTTC.

At least ten counts were recorded for this clonotype. This chain links TRBV12-3 or TRBV12-4 with TRBJ1-5; the D gene is possibly TRBD1 (6 bases). V was trimmed by 5 bases and J by 1 base, leaving 12 bases between them. The CDR3 is 15 amino acids. The CDR3 is CASSPGVISNQPQHF. CDR3 in DNA: TGTGCCAGCAGTCCAGGGGTTATAAGCAATCAGCCCCAGCATTTT.

The chain couples TRBV2 to TRBJ2-1; the match to TRBD2 covers 9 bases. With 11 bases clipped from V and 3 bases from J, the junction kept 8 bases outside the gene matches. This CDR3 spans 14 amino acids. Germline V gene data show CDR1 as SNHLY and CDR2 as FYNNEI. For the CDR3, the DNA is TGTGCCGCGCGCGGGGGGGGTAACTACAATGAGCAGTTCTTC. As protein: CAARGGGNYNEQFF.

This clonotype was observed a handful of times. The gene calls are TRBV20-1 and TRBJ2-3, with D possibly being TRBD1 (6 bases). Germline CDR1 reads DFQATT; CDR2 reads SNEGSKA (reference sequence). CDR3 size: 15 residues. V lost 3 bases and J 7 bases, leaving 20 bases between the germline ends. In nucleotides, the CDR3 is TGCAGTGCTAGGCACAGGGACCGGGTGCCTAATACGCAGTATTTT. As protein: CSARHRDRVPNTQYF.

The chain joins TRBV5-1 to TRBJ1-6; D gene unclear. There are 14 residues in the CDR3. Germline V CDR1 and CDR2: SGHRS, YFSETQ. The V end was cut by 1 base, the J end by 7 bases, with 9 bases between. The CDR3 DNA follows: TGCGCCAGCAGCTTGACTATGGGGAATTCACCCCTCCACTTT. Its protein product is CASSLTMGNSPLHF.

This clonotype has just a few counts. The J gene is TRBJ2-2, the V gene TRBV6-5; 9 bases agree with TRBD1. CDR1 and CDR2 (germline): MNHEY, SVGAGI. Trimming removed 2 bases from V and 5 bases from J; junction bases left unmatched: 3. The CDR3 loop spans 15 amino acids. CDR3 loop: CASSYGQGRTGELFF. DNA for the CDR3: TGTGCCAGCAGTTACGGACAGGGGAGGACCGGGGAGCTGTTTTTT.

This chain joins TRBV10-3 and TRBJ2-5, with D hard to call. V was pared by 9 bases and J by 1 base, with 12 bases between. Germline V gene sequence: CDR1 ENHRY, CDR2 SYGVKD. The CDR3 runs 13 residues. For the CDR3, the DNA is TGTGCCATTCGGAAGGGCACCCAAGAGACCCAGTACTTC. Residues: CAIRKGTQETQYF.

This clonotype was found many times. The chain couples TRBV29-1 to TRBJ2-7; D is unresolved. The CDR3 covers 12 residues. V dropped 4 bases and J dropped 3 bases, with 10 bases sitting between them. Germline CDR1 reads SQVTM; CDR2 reads ANQGSEA. CDR3 coding DNA: TGCAGCGTTGGTTCAGGCATCTACGAGCAGTACTTC. It yields the protein CSVGSGIYEQYF.

This chain joins TRBV12-3 or TRBV12-4 and TRBJ1-2; D gene uncertain. The CDR3 totals 14 residues. The V gene lost 3 bases and the J gene lost 2 bases, with 10 bases spanning the gap. The CDR3 region is CASSFGRYNYGYTF. The CDR3 coding sequence is TGTGCCAGCAGTTTCGGCAGATACAACTATGGCTACACCTTC.